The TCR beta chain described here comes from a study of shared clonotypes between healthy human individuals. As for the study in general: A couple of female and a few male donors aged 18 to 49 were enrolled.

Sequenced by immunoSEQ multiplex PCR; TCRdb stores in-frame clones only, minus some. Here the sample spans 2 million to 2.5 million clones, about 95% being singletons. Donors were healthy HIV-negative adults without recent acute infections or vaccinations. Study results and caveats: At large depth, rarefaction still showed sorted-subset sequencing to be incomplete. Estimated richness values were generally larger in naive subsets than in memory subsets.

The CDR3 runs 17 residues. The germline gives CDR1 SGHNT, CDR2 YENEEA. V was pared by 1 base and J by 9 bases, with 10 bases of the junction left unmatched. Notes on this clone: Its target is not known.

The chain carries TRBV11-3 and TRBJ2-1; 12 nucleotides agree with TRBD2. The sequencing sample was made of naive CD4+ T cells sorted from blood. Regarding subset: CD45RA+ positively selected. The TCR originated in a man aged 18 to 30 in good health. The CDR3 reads CASSLVSLAGGPVEQFF. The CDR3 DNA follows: TGTGCCAGCAGCTTAGTGTCCCTAGCGGGGGGGCCCGTTGAGCAGTTCTTC.